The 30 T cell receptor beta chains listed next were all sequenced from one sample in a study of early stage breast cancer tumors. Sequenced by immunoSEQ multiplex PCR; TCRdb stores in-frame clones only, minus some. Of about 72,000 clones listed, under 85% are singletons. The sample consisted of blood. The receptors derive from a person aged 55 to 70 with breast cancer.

The CDR3 region is CASSCFRDYEQYF. Written as DNA, the CDR3 is TGTGCCAGCAGCTGCTTCCGGGACTACGAGCAGTACTTC. J is TRBJ2-7 and V is TRBV11-3; D possibly corresponds to TRBD2 (5 bases). The CDR3 spans 13 residues. CDR1 and CDR2 from the germline V gene are SGHNT and YENEEA. The V end lost 4 bases, the J end lost 3 bases, and 10 bases lay between the germline ends.

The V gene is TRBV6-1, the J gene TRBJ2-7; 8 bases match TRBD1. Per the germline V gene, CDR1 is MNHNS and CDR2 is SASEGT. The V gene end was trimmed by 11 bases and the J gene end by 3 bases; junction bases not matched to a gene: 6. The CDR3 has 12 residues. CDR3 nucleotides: TGTGCCCGACTAACAGGGGGCTACGAGCAGTACTTC. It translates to CARLTGGYEQYF.

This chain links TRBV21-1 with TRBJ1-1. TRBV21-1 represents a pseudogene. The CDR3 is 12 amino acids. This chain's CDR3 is CASSKDPSGAFF. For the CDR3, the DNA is TGTGCCAGCAGCAAAGACCCATCCGGGGCTTTCTTT.

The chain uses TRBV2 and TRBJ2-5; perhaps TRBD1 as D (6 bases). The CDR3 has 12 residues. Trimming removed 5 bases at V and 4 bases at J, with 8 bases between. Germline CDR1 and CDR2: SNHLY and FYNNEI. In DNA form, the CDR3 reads TGTGCCAGCAGTAGGGGGACAGAGACCCAGTACTTC. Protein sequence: CASSRGTETQYF.

CDR3 DNA: TGTGCCAGCAGCCGAGGGGGCGGGACTGAAGCTTTCTTT. This encodes CASSRGGGTEAFF. The chain joins TRBV2 to TRBJ1-1; 7 bases fit TRBD1. The J segment lost 5 bases and the V segment lost 6 bases, leaving 6 bases of the junction unmatched. Germline V gene data show CDR1 as SNHLY and CDR2 as FYNNEI. The CDR3 has 13 residues.

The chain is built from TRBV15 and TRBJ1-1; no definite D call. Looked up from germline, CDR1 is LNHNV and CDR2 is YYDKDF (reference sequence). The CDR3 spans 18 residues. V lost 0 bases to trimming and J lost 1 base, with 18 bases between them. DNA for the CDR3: TGTGCCACCAGCAGAGATCTGGACCGCGGATCTCGGAACACTGAAGCTTTCTTT. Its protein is CATSRDLDRGSRNTEAFF.

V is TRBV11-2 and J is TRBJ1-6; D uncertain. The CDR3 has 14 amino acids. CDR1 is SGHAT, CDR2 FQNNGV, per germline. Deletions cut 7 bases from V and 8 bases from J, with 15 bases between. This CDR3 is CASTHLGKYSPLHF. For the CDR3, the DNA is TGTGCCAGCACCCACTTGGGGAAGTATTCACCCCTCCACTTT. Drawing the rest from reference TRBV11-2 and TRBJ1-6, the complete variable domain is EAGVAQSPRYKIIEKRQSVAFWCNPISGHATLYWYQQILGQGPKLLIQFQNNGVVDDSQLPKDRFSAERLKGVDSTLKIQPAKLEDSAVYLCASTHLGKYSPLHFGNGTRLTVT.

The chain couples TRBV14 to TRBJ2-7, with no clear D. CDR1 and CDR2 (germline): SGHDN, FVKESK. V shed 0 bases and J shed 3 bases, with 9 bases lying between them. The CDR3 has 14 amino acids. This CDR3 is CASSQEVAHYEQYF. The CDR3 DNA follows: TGTGCCAGCAGCCAAGAAGTTGCCCACTACGAGCAGTACTTC.

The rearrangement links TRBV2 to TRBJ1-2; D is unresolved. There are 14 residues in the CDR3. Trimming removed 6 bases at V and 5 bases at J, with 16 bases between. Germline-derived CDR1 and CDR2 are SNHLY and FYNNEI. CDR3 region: CASRDGTQSYGYTF. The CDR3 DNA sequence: TGTGCCAGCAGGGACGGAACCCAGTCGTATGGCTACACCTTC.

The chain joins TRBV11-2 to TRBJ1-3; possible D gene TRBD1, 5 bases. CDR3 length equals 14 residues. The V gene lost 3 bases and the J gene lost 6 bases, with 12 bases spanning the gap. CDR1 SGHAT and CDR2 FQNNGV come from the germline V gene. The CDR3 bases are TGTGCCAGCAGCTTCCGAGGGGTGGCAAACACCATATATTTT. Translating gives CASSFRGVANTIYF.

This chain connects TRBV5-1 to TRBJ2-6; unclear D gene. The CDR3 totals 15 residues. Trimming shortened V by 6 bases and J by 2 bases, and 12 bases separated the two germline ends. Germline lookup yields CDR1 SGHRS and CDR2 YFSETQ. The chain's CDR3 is CASMEMGAGANVLTF. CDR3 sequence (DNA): TGCGCCAGCATGGAAATGGGTGCTGGGGCCAACGTCCTGACTTTC.

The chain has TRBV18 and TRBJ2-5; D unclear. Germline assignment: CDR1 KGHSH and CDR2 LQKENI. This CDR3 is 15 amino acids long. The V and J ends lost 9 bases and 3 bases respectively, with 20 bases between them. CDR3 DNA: TGTGCCAGTCGTGCCGCCGGATGGGCGGAAGAGACCCAGTACTTC. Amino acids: CASRAAGWAEETQYF.

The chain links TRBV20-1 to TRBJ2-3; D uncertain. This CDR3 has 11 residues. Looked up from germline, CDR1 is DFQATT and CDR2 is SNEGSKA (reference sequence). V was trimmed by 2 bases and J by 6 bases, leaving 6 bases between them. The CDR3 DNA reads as TGCAGTGCTAGACCCGGGGATACGCAGTATTTT. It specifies CSARPGDTQYF.

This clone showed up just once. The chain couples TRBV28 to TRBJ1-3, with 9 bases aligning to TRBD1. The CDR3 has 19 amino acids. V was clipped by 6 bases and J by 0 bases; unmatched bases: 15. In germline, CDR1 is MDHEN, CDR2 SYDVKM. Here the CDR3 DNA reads TGTGCCAGCAGAATAACGTCGGGACAGGGAAAGAGCTCTGGAAACACCATATATTTT. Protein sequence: CASRITSGQGKSSGNTIYF.

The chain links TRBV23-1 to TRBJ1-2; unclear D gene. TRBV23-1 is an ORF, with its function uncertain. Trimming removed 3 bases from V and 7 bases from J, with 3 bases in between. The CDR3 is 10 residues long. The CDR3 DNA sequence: TGCGCCAGCAGTCAGGTTGGCTACACCTTC. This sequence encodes CASSQVGYTF.

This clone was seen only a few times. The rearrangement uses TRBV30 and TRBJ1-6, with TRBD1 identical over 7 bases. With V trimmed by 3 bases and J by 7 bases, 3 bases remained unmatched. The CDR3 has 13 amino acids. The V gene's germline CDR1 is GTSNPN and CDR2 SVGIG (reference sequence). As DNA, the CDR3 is TGTGCCTGGAGGACAGGGAGGAATTCACCCCTCCACTTT. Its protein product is CAWRTGRNSPLHF. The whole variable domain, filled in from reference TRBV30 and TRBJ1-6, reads SQTIHQWPATLVQPVGSPLSLECTVEGTSNPNLYWYRQAAGRGLQLLFYSVGIGQISSEVPQNLSASRPQDRQFILSSKKLLLSDSGFYLCAWRTGRNSPLHFGNGTRLTVT.

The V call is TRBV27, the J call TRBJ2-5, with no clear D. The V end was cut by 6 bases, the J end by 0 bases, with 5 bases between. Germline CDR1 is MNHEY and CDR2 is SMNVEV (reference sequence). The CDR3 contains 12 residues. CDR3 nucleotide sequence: TGTGCCAGCAGCCCGAACCAAGAGACCCAGTACTTC. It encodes CASSPNQETQYF.

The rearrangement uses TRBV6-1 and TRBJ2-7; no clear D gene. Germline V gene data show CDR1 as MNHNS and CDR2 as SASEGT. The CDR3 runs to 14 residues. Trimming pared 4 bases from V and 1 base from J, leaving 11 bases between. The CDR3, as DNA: TGTGCCAGCAGTGGAATGTGGGGATCCTACGAGCAGTACTTC. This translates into CASSGMWGSYEQYF.

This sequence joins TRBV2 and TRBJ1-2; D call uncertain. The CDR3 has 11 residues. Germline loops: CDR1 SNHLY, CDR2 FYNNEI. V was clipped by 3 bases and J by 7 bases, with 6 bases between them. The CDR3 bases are TGTGCCAGCAGTGAGTCTCGTGGCTACACCTTC. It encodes CASSESRGYTF. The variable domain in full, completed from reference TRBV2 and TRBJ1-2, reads EPEVTQTPSHQVTQMGQEVILRCVPISNHLYFYWYRQILGQKVEFLVSFYNNEISEKSEIFDDQFSVERPDGSNFTLKIRSTKLEDSAMYFCASSESRGYTFGSGTRLTVV.

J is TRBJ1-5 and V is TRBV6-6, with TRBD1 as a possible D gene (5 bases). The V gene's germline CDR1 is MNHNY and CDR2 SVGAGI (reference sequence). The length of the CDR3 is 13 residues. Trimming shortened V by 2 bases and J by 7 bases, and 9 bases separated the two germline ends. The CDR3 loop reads CASSYTGGQPQHF. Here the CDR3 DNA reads TGTGCCAGCAGTTACACCGGGGGGCAGCCCCAGCATTTT.

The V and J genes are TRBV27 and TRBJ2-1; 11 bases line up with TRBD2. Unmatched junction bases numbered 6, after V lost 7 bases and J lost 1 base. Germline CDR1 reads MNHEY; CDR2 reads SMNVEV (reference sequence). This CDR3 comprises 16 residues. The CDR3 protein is CASNIAGGPSYNEQFF. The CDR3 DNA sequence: TGTGCCAGCAACATAGCGGGAGGGCCTTCCTACAATGAGCAGTTCTTC.

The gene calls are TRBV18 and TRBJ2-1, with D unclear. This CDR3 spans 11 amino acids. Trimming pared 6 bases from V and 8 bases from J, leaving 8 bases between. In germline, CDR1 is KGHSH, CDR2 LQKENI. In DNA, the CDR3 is TGTGCCAGCTCCCCGAAGGATGAGCAGTTCTTC. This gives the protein CASSPKDEQFF.

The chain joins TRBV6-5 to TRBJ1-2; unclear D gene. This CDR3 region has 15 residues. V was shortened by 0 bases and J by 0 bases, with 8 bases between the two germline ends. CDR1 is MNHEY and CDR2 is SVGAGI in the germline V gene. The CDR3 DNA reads TGTGCCAGCAGTTACTCGTACGGTTCTAACTATGGCTACACCTTC. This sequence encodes CASSYSYGSNYGYTF.

The CDR3 is CASELSGTYNEQFF. The CDR3 DNA is TGTGCCAGCGAGTTAAGCGGAACTTACAATGAGCAGTTCTTC. The rearrangement joins TRBV5-4 to TRBJ2-1; D perhaps matches TRBD2 (5 bases). The germline V gene has CDR1 SGHNT and CDR2 YYREEE (reference sequence). This CDR3 region has 14 residues. Trimming cost V 7 bases and J 4 bases, with 15 bases left between them.

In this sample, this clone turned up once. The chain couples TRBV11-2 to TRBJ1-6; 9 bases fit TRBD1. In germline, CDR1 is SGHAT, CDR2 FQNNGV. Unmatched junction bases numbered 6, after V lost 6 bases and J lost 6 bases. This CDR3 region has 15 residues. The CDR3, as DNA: TGTGCCAGCAGGGGGAGGACAGGGGTTAATTCACCCCTCCACTTT. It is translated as CASRGRTGVNSPLHF.

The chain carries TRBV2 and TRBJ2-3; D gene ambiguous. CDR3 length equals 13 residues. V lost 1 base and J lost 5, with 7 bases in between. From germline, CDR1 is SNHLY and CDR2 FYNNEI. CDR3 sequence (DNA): TGTGCCAGCAGTGAAGAATCCAGAGATACGCAGTATTTT. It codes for CASSEESRDTQYF.

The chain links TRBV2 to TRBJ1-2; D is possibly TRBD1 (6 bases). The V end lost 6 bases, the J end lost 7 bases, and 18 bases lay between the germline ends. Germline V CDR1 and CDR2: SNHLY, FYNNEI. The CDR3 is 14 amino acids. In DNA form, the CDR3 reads TGTGCCAGCAGGAGGGGGATCGGGGCCAGTGGCTACACCTTC. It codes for CASRRGIGASGYTF. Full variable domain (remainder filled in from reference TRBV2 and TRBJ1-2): EPEVTQTPSHQVTQMGQEVILRCVPISNHLYFYWYRQILGQKVEFLVSFYNNEISEKSEIFDDQFSVERPDGSNFTLKIRSTKLEDSAMYFCASRRGIGASGYTFGSGTRLTVV.

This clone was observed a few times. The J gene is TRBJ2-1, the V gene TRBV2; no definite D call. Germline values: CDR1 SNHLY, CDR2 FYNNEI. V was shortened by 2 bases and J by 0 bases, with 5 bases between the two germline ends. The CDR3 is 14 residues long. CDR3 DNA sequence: TGTGCCAGCAGTGAATATTACTCCTACAATGAGCAGTTCTTC. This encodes CASSEYYSYNEQFF. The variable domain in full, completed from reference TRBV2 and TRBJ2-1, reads EPEVTQTPSHQVTQMGQEVILRCVPISNHLYFYWYRQILGQKVEFLVSFYNNEISEKSEIFDDQFSVERPDGSNFTLKIRSTKLEDSAMYFCASSEYYSYNEQFFGPGTRLTVL.

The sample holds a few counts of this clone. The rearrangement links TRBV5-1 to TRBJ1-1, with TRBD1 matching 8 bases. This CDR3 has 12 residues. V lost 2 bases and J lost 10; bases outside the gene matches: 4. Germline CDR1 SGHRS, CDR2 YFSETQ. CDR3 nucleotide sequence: TGCGCCAGCAGCTTAGGACAGGGCGCAGCTTTCTTT. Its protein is CASSLGQGAAFF. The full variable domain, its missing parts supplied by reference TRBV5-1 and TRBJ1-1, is KAGVTQTPRYLIKTRGQQVTLSCSPISGHRSVSWYQQTPGQGLQFLFEYFSETQRNKGNFPGRFSGRQFSNSRSEMNVSTLELGDSALYLCASSLGQGAAFFGQGTRLTVV.

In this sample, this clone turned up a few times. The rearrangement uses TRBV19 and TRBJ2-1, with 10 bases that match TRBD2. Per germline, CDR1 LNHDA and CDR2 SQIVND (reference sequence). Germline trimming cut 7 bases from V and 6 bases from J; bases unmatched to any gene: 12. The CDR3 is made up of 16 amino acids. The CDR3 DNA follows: TGTGCCAGTACCCCGTTGGGAGTAGCGGGAGGCAATGAGCAGTTCTTC. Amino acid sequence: CASTPLGVAGGNEQFF.